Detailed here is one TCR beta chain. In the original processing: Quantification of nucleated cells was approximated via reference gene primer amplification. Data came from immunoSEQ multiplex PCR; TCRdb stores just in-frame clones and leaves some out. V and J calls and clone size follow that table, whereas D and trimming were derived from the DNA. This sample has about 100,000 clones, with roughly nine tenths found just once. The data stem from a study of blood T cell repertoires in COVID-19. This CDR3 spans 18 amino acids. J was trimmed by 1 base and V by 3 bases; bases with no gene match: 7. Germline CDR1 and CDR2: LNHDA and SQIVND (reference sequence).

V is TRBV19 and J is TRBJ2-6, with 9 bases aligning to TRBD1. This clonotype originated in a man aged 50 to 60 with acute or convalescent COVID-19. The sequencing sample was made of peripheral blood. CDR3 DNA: TGTGCCAGTAGTATTTGGGACAGGGCTCGTTCTGGGGCCAACGTCCTGACTTTC. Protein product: CASSIWDRARSGANVLTF. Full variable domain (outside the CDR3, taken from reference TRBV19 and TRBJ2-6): DGGITQSPKYLFRKEGQNVTLSCEQNLNHDAMYWYRQDPGQGLRLIYYSQIVNDFQKGDIAEGYSVSREKKESFPLTVTSAQKNPTAFYLCASSIWDRARSGANVLTFGAGSRLTVL.